Listed below are T cell receptor beta chains from one sample, sequenced in a study of blood T cell repertoires in COVID-19. Only in-frame clones appear in the TCRdb table, and some are missing; sequencing was by immunoSEQ multiplex PCR. The table records 300,000 to 450,000 clones, approximately 90% of them present only once. The sample taken for sequencing was PBMCs or T cells enriched from blood (not recorded which). Receptors were obtained from a woman younger than 30 who had recovered from COVID-19. CDR3s include the opening cysteine and the closing phenylalanine or tryptophan. A D gene is named only where the DNA matches it firmly. Some rows mark clone size as missing; the rest say once, few, many or name a class of expanded clone.

D gene,J gene,V gene,clone size,CDR3 DNA,CDR3 protein
-,TRBJ1-1,TRBV15,-,TGTGCCACCAGCAGGAGTACTGAAGCTTTCTTT,CATSRSTEAFF
-,TRBJ1-5,TRBV6-5,-,TGTGCCAGCCTACCAACCAGGGCGCAGGGTCAGCCCCAGCATTTT,CASLPTRAQGQPQHF
-,TRBJ1-5,TRBV19,-,TGTGCCAGTAGCCGTGAGGTGAGAATACTCCTAGGTCAGCCCCAGCATTTT,CASSREVRILLGQPQHF
TRBD1,TRBJ1-2,TRBV6-5,-,TGTGCCAGCAGGCTAGGGACAGGGAATAACTATGGCTACACCTTC,CASRLGTGNNYGYTF
-,TRBJ1-2,TRBV6-4,few,TGTGCCACATGTTGTGGAGCCTATGGCTACACCTTC,CATCCGAYGYTF
-,TRBJ2-4,TRBV4-1,once,TGCGCCAGCAGCCAAGTCTGGTCCGCAGGGGGGTTTGCCAAAAACATTCAGTACTTC,CASSQVWSAGGFAKNIQYF
TRBD1,TRBJ1-2,TRBV13,-,TGTGCCAGCAGCTTGAAGGGACAGGGGAGGAACTATGGCTACACCTTC,CASSLKGQGRNYGYTF
-,TRBJ1-2,TRBV10-3,-,TGTGCCATCAGTTATGAGGTACAGGATGGCTACACCTTC,CAISYEVQDGYTF
TRBD1,TRBJ1-2,TRBV6-5,-,TGTGCCAGCAGCCTGGGACAGGGAATCACCTATGGCTACACCTTC,CASSLGQGITYGYTF
-,TRBJ2-3,TRBV3-1/TRBV3-2,-,TGTGCCAGCAGCCAAGTGAGTTCAGATACGCAGTATTTT,CASSQVSSDTQYF
-,TRBJ2-3,TRBV3-1/TRBV3-2,-,TGTGCCAGCAGTTCCAATAGACTAGCAGATACGCAGTATTTT,CASSSNRLADTQYF
-,TRBJ2-1,TRBV29-1,-,TGCAGCGTTTTGAGCGGGAATGAGCAGTTCTTC,CSVLSGNEQFF
TRBD2,TRBJ2-2,TRBV4-3,-,TGCGCCAGCAGCCAAGGGCTAGCGGGGGGGCATAACGGGGAGCTGTTTTTT,CASSQGLAGGHNGELFF